The T cell receptor (beta chain) under discussion was sequenced for a study of CD4 T cells in relation to SARS-CoV-2 and coronaviruses. General study findings and limits: Monoreactive clones expanded significantly more to SARS-CoV-2 than crossreactive clones did.

The data were produced by immunoSEQ multiplex PCR, yet TCRdb's version contains in-frame clones alone and is incomplete. The table includes under 25,000 clones, roughly 77% detected once. In germline, CDR1 is SNHLY, CDR2 FYNNEI. V lost 6 bases and J lost 2, with 7 bases in between. CDR3 size: 13 residues. This clone was detected a few times. Its cognate antigen is unknown. Before the COVID-19 pandemic, during about 2010-2018, CD4+ T cells were taken from unexposed donors. Isolation of CD4+ T cells took place after about 10 days in culture. As cell numbers allowed, unexposed-donor CD4+ T cells faced SARS-CoV-2 S/N and four cold-coronavirus spikes. Cultures received half-medium IL-2 refreshes on days 3 and 7.

The receptor was derived from a human donor in good health. The chain carries TRBV2 and TRBJ2-2; D gene uncertain. Sequenced sample: CD4+ T cells from PBMCs, cultured in vitro. In DNA form, the CDR3 reads TGTGCCAGCAGGACCATAAACACCGGGGAGCTGTTTTTT. Translation gives CASRTINTGELFF. Combining the CDR3 with reference TRBV2 and TRBJ2-2 gives the whole variable domain EPEVTQTPSHQVTQMGQEVILRCVPISNHLYFYWYRQILGQKVEFLVSFYNNEISEKSEIFDDQFSVERPDGSNFTLKIRSTKLEDSAMYFCASRTINTGELFFGEGSRLTVL.